This TCR beta chain was captured in a study of cytomegalovirus exposure and HLA in healthy donors. Findings of the study overall: According to the study, 160 or so TCR beta chains were cytomegalovirus-associated. Compared with the roughly 700-donor mean, an Asian-associated ancestry cluster reportedly had fewer N-insertions, according to a later analysis. In a later analysis, HLA-C alleles had the fewest associated TCRs, DRB1 alleles the most.

As regards this clone: Its cognate antigen is unknown.

CDR3 size: 14 residues. Germline loops: CDR1 MDHEN, CDR2 SYDVKM. V lost 7 bases and J 6 bases, leaving 16 bases between the germline ends. Each donor's status was that of a healthy bone marrow donor. Amplification used 60 Vbeta primers and 13 Jbeta primers. Here immunoSEQ multiplex PCR was the method, and the copy in TCRdb shows in-frame clones only, minus some. This table holds fewer than 150,000 clones. The receptor comes from a man between 35 and 55 years old in good health and CMV-seronegative. The rearrangement uses TRBV28 and TRBJ1-5; D is perhaps TRBD1 (6 bases). Source material: PBMCs. CDR3 region: CASNSNRVGQPQHF. The CDR3 DNA follows: TGTGCCAGCAATTCGAACAGGGTGGGTCAGCCCCAGCATTTT. The entire variable domain, with the rest obtained from reference TRBV28 and TRBJ1-5, is as follows: DVKVTQSSRYLVKRTGEKVFLECVQDMDHENMFWYRQDPGLGLRLIYFSYDVKMKEKGDIPEGYSVSREKKERFSLILESASTNQTSMYLCASNSNRVGQPQHFGDGTRLSIL.